This T cell receptor (beta chain) was observed in a study of T cell responses to AZD1222 COVID-19 vaccine. Study outcomes and limitations: Females made up more of the donors, who were largely white British, and clonal diversity may have come out too low. The reported proportion of spike-specific TCRs targeting unmutated variant regions was nearly half. Following two doses of AZD1222, Spike-specific TCR breadth and depth rose. Only 5 or 6 individuals given AZD1222 were seropositive at baseline.

The CDR3 sequence is 14 residues long. Looked up from germline, CDR1 is DFQATT and CDR2 is SNEGSKA (reference sequence). V was pared by 3 bases and J by 6 bases, with 15 bases between. With respect to this clone: Its antigen remains unknown.

The protocol was immunoSEQ multiplex PCR, while the TCRdb copy is restricted to in-frame clones and leaves out a portion. The table has roughly 100,000 clones, approximately 89% seen once. The chain carries TRBV20-1 and TRBJ1-5, with D possibly matching TRBD1 (5 bases). This clonotype was obtained from an adult who received the AZD1222 COVID-19 vaccine. The sequencing here drew on peripheral blood, taken 28 days after the second AZD1222 dose. The CDR3 spells CSASSGTGFQPQHF. The CDR3 DNA follows: TGCAGTGCTAGTTCGGGGACGGGGTTTCAGCCCCAGCATTTT.